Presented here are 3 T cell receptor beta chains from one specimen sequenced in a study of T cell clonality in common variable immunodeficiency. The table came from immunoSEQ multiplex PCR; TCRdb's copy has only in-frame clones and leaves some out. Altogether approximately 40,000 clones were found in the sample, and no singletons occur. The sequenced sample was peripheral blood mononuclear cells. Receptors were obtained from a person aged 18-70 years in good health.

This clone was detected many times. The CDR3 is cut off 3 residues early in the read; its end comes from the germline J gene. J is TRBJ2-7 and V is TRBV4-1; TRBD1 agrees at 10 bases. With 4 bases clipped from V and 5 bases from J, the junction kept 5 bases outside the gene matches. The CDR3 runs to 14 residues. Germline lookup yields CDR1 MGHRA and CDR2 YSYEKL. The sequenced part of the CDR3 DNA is TGCGCCAGCAGCCGCCCGGGACAGGGGAACGAG. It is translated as CASSRPGQGNE. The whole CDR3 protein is CASSRPGQGNEQYF.

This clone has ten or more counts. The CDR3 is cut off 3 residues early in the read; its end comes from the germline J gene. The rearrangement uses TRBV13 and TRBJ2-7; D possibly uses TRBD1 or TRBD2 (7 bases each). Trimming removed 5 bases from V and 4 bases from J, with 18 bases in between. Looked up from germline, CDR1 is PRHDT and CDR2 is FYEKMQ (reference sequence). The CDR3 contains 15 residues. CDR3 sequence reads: CASSRTGEGRYEQYF. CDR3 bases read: TGTGCCAGCAGCAGAACAGGGGAGGGCCGATACGAG.

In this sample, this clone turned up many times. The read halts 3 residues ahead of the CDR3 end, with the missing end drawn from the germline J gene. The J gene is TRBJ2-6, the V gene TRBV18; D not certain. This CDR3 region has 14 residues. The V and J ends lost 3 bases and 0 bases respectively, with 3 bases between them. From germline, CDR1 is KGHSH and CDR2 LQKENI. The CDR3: CASSPRSGANVLTF. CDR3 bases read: TGTGCCAGCTCACCCCGCTCTGGGGCCAACGTC.